These 27 T cell receptor beta chains were sequenced from one sample in a study of T cells in Graves' hyperthyroidism and ophthalmopathy. Template material for amplifying TCR beta CDR3 regions consisted of RNA transcripts. The HTBI set primed first-round TCR CDR3 RT-PCR. TCRdb re-derived calls from the multiplex PCR reads in MiXCR, one entry per CDR3 protein. The sample carries about 420,000 distinct CDR3 sequences, approximately 13% recorded once. Material for sequencing was blood. The receptors originated from a woman younger than 35 with Graves' hyperthyroidism.

This clonotype has more than one count but fewer than ten. The chain links TRBV18 to TRBJ1-2, with a weak D call TRBD1 (6 bases). Germline CDR1 reads KGHSH; CDR2 reads LQKENI. The V end was cut by 2 bases, the J end by 6 bases, with 13 bases between. This CDR3 contains 14 residues. The CDR3 loop reads CASSPNKGGNGYTF. CDR3 DNA: TGTGCCAGCTCACCAAACAAGGGGGGGAATGGCTACACCTTC.

A few counts support this clonotype. The chain is built from TRBV7-9 and TRBJ2-1, with D perhaps TRBD1 (5 bases). The CDR3 totals 15 residues. CDR1 is SEHNR, CDR2 FQNEAQ, per germline (reference sequence). Trimming took off 6 bases at V and 2 bases at J, with 14 bases between the two ends. The chain's CDR3 is CASSHGQGTYNEQFF. In DNA form, the CDR3 reads TGTGCCAGCAGTCATGGCCAGGGAACCTACAATGAGCAGTTCTTC.

This clonotype was observed at least ten times. This chain links TRBV6-1 with TRBJ2-5; 8 bases align to TRBD2. V shed 2 bases, J shed 4 bases, and the junction held 6 bases outside the gene matches. The CDR3 runs 15 residues. CDR1 and CDR2 (germline): MNHNS, SASEGT. CDR3 nucleotides: TGTGCCAGCAGTGAAAGCGGGAGACCCTCAGAGACCCAGTACTTC. Its translation is CASSESGRPSETQYF.

The sample holds a few counts of this clonotype. The J gene is TRBJ1-3, the V gene TRBV7-2; D is unresolved. V lost 0 bases and J lost 0, with 9 bases in between. The CDR3 consists of 16 residues. Looked up from germline, CDR1 is SGHTA and CDR2 is FQGNSA. The CDR3 spells CASSLAHGHSGNTIYF. In DNA form, the CDR3 reads TGTGCCAGCAGCTTAGCACACGGCCACTCTGGAAACACCATATATTTT.

There are many counts of this clonotype. The J gene is TRBJ1-1, the V gene TRBV6-4; 8 bases match TRBD1. Germline CDR1 and CDR2: MRHNA and SNTAGT. Losses at the gene ends were 6 bases for V and 4 bases for J; bases not matched to a gene: 7. This CDR3 has 14 amino acids. The CDR3 reads CASRDTDRATEAFF. CDR3 nucleotides: TGTGCCAGCAGAGATACGGACAGGGCCACTGAAGCTTTCTTT.

V gene TRBV11-1 combines with J gene TRBJ2-3, with TRBD2 matching 11 bases. The CDR3 length is 14 residues. V gave up 5 bases and J gave up 5 bases; unmatched junction bases: 3. In germline, CDR1 is SGHAT, CDR2 FQDESV (reference sequence). CDR3 residues: CASSRGLAGDTQYF. The CDR3 nucleotides read TGTGCCAGCAGCAGAGGACTAGCGGGAGATACGCAGTATTTT.

J is TRBJ2-1 and V is TRBV12-3 or TRBV12-4; D possibly corresponds to TRBD2 (5 bases). Trimming shortened V by 5 bases and J by 7 bases, and 15 bases separated the two germline ends. The length of the CDR3 is 14 residues. CDR3 loop: CASSPPDGKNEQFF. The DNA for the CDR3 is TGTGCCAGCAGTCCCCCCGACGGGAAAAATGAGCAGTTCTTC.

There are many counts of this clonotype. The chain links TRBV2 to TRBJ2-2; D is perhaps TRBD1 or TRBD2 (5 bases each). Trimming took off 3 bases at V and 0 bases at J, with 5 bases between the two ends. The length of the CDR3 is 14 residues. From germline, CDR1 is SNHLY and CDR2 FYNNEI. The CDR3 sequence is CASSEGANTGELFF. The CDR3 DNA is TGTGCCAGCAGTGAGGGGGCGAACACCGGGGAGCTGTTTTTT.

The CDR3 nucleotides are TGCAGCGTTGGATATACTAGCGGTTACCAAGAGACCCAGTACTTC. As protein: CSVGYTSGYQETQYF. The gene calls are TRBV29-1 and TRBJ2-5, with 8 positions matching TRBD2. J was trimmed by 0 bases and V by 4 bases; bases with no gene match: 7. The CDR3 has 15 amino acids. Germline assignment: CDR1 SQVTM and CDR2 ANQGSEA.

This clonotype was found many times. The V call is TRBV28, the J call TRBJ2-1, with TRBD2 matching over 11 bases. The germline CDR1 and CDR2 sequences are MDHEN and SYDVKM. The CDR3 runs 17 residues. Trimming at V came to 5 bases and at J to 4 bases, leaving 10 bases not matched to a gene. The CDR3 DNA follows: TGTGCCAGCAGTCCCCGGATGGGACTAGCGGTGTACAATGAGCAGTTCTTC. Amino acid sequence: CASSPRMGLAVYNEQFF.

This clonotype was observed many times. This chain joins TRBV9 and TRBJ2-7, with D unresolved. CDR3 length equals 15 residues. Trimming stripped 4 bases from V and 1 base from J, with 15 bases between. CDR1 and CDR2 from the germline V gene are SGDLS and YYNGEE. The CDR3 is CASSPNRGGSYEQYF. In nucleotides, the CDR3 is TGTGCCAGCAGCCCTAACCGTGGTGGGTCCTACGAGCAGTACTTC.

The chain employs TRBV5-4 and TRBJ2-1, with D perhaps TRBD2 (5 bases). This CDR3 is 12 amino acids long. V lost 4 bases, J lost 9 bases, and 11 bases lay in between. Germline values: CDR1 SGHNT, CDR2 YYREEE (reference sequence). In DNA form, the CDR3 reads TGTGCCAGCAGCCCCCGCGGGCTTGAGCAGTTCTTC. This codes for CASSPRGLEQFF.

The table lists this clonotype with many counts. This rearrangement joins TRBV6-1 to TRBJ1-5; 9 bases align to TRBD1. The CDR3 runs 14 residues. The ends lost 6 bases at V and 4 bases at J; junction bases unmatched: 4. Germline loops: CDR1 MNHNS, CDR2 SASEGT. CDR3 sequence reads: CASRGQGENQPQHF. The CDR3, as DNA: TGTGCCAGCAGGGGACAGGGTGAGAATCAGCCCCAGCATTTT.

J is TRBJ1-4 and V is TRBV29-1; D uncertain. CDR3 size: 12 residues. Trimming took off 4 bases at V and 8 bases at J, with 11 bases between the two ends. The germline gives CDR1 SQVTM, CDR2 ANQGSEA. CDR3 residues: CSVVGPGEKLFF. CDR3 nucleotide sequence: TGCAGCGTTGTAGGTCCGGGGGAAAAACTGTTTTTT.

This clonotype was detected a few times. The gene calls are TRBV12-3 or TRBV12-4 and TRBJ1-1, with 7 bases identical to TRBD1. V was pared by 6 bases and J by 3 bases, with 16 bases of the junction left unmatched. The CDR3 covers 17 residues. The CDR3 reads CASSLRGLGARHTEAFF. Written as DNA, the CDR3 is TGTGCCAGCAGCCTAAGGGGGCTAGGGGCTAGGCACACTGAAGCTTTCTTT.

This clonotype has a count of ten or more. This sequence joins TRBV7-8 and TRBJ1-2; possibly TRBD1 for D (6 bases). In germline, CDR1 is SGHVS, CDR2 FQNEAQ. Trimming removed 5 bases at V and 8 bases at J, with 18 bases between. CDR3 length: 14 amino acids. As DNA, the CDR3 is TGTGCCAGCAGCCACAGGGATGGGGTGAGAGGCTACACCTTC. Protein: CASSHRDGVRGYTF.

The chain is built from TRBV30 and TRBJ1-5; D not certain. V lost 2 bases and J 5 bases, leaving 10 bases between the germline ends. The CDR3 has 13 amino acids. Germline V gene lookup returns CDR1 GTSNPN and CDR2 SVGIG (reference sequence). The CDR3 bases are TGTGCCTGGAGTAGCGGGCAGGATCAGCCCCAGCATTTT. Translation gives CAWSSGQDQPQHF. Full variable domain (missing parts from reference TRBV30 and TRBJ1-5): SQTIHQWPATLVQPVGSPLSLECTVEGTSNPNLYWYRQAAGRGLQLLFYSVGIGQISSEVPQNLSASRPQDRQFILSSKKLLLSDSGFYLCAWSSGQDQPQHFGDGTRLSIL.

This clonotype has ten or more counts. V and J are TRBV3-1 and TRBJ1-1; D might be TRBD1 (6 bases). Germline V gene sequence: CDR1 LGHDT, CDR2 YNNKEL (reference sequence). This CDR3 region has 15 residues. The V and J ends lost 4 bases and 2 bases respectively, with 14 bases between them. The CDR3 spells CASSPGETPNTEAFF. The CDR3 DNA reads TGTGCCAGCAGCCCAGGGGAGACCCCAAACACTGAAGCTTTCTTT.

The chain carries TRBV4-3 and TRBJ2-1; 8 bases line up with TRBD2. The CDR3 extends over 15 amino acids. V shed 4 bases, J shed 3 bases, and the junction held 5 bases outside the gene matches. Looked up from germline, CDR1 is LGHNA and CDR2 is YSLEER. The CDR3 spells CASSPGLGDYNEQFF. The CDR3 DNA follows: TGCGCCAGCAGCCCGGGACTAGGCGACTACAATGAGCAGTTCTTC.

Ten or more counts support this clonotype. The chain employs TRBV6-1 and TRBJ1-6; D gene unclear. The CDR3 runs 15 residues. Germline loops: CDR1 MNHNS, CDR2 SASEGT. Deletions cut 1 base from V and 6 bases from J, with 10 bases between. CDR3 in DNA: TGTGCCAGCAGTGAAGTTATCACAGTTAATTCACCCCTCCACTTT. Translation gives CASSEVITVNSPLHF.

This clonotype was seen a handful of times. The chain combines TRBV6-1 with TRBJ1-5; D perhaps matches TRBD1 (6 bases). Germline values: CDR1 MNHNS, CDR2 SASEGT. The CDR3 runs 14 residues. Trimming removed 7 bases at V and 0 bases at J, with 10 bases between. The CDR3 DNA reads TGTGCCAGCACCACAGGGATTAGCAATCAGCCCCAGCATTTT. It encodes CASTTGISNQPQHF.

This clonotype was observed at least ten times. The chain employs TRBV12-3 or TRBV12-4 and TRBJ2-3; 7 nucleotides agree with TRBD2. V shed 3 bases and J 3 bases; nucleotides not matched to a gene: 6. The CDR3 sequence is 15 residues long. DNA for the CDR3: TGTGCCAGCAGTTTTGGGGGAGGGCTAACAGATACGCAGTATTTT. Its protein product is CASSFGGGLTDTQYF.

The V call is TRBV5-1, the J call TRBJ2-1; no firm D call. The V end lost 4 bases, the J end lost 6 bases, and 32 bases lay between the germline ends. Germline values: CDR1 SGHRS, CDR2 YFSETQ. The CDR3 consists of 20 residues. CDR3 region: CASSPTRQPTLPTASNEQFF. The CDR3 bases are TGCGCCAGCAGCCCTACTCGCCAGCCGACTCTCCCTACGGCCTCCAATGAGCAGTTCTTC.

This clonotype was observed many times. The chain couples TRBV6-2 or TRBV6-3 to TRBJ2-1; maybe TRBD1 (5 bases). The germline CDR1 and CDR2 sequences are MNHEY and SVGEGT. The CDR3 is 13 amino acids. V was trimmed by 6 bases and J by 4 bases, leaving 10 bases between them. The CDR3 reads CASRNTGYNEQFF. The CDR3 DNA reads TGTGCCAGCAGGAATACAGGTTACAATGAGCAGTTCTTC.

This clonotype appeared a few times. The rearrangement uses TRBV20-1 and TRBJ2-7; 9 bases are shared with TRBD1. J gave up 2 bases and V 3 bases, and 17 bases lay outside the gene matches. This CDR3 has 18 amino acids. The V gene's germline CDR1 is DFQATT and CDR2 SNEGSKA (reference sequence). This chain's CDR3 is CSASGVRGQGGLAYEQYF. The CDR3 bases are TGCAGTGCTAGTGGGGTCCGGGGACAGGGAGGGTTAGCCTACGAGCAGTACTTC.

This clonotype was detected many times. The chain has TRBV5-1 and TRBJ1-1, with D possibly being TRBD1 (5 bases). The CDR3 contains 15 residues. Germline V CDR1 and CDR2: SGHRS, YFSETQ. The V and J ends lost 4 bases and 1 base respectively, with 14 bases between them. The CDR3 DNA follows: TGCGCCAGCAGCCGGGTGGGGGATTCGAACACTGAAGCTTTCTTT. This codes for CASSRVGDSNTEAFF.

The sample holds a few counts of this clonotype. J is TRBJ2-7 and V is TRBV11-2, with 8 bases matching TRBD2. The CDR3 sequence is 14 residues long. J lost 6 bases, V lost 0 bases, and 4 bases had no gene match. The germline CDR1 and CDR2 sequences are SGHAT and FQNNGV. The chain's CDR3 is CASSLDPGTSEQYF. CDR3 coding DNA: TGTGCCAGCAGCTTAGATCCCGGGACTAGCGAGCAGTACTTC.